These 10 T cell receptor beta chains came from one sample sequenced in a study of control samples from healthy donors and cancer patients. Assay: immunoSEQ multiplex PCR; the TCRdb copy retains only in-frame clones and omits some. The sample lists 100,000 to 150,000 clones, 70% to 90% occurring once. Sequenced sample: blood. The receptors were gathered from a man aged 45-65 years in good health.

The CDR3 sequence: CASSWHSGGTGELFF. As DNA, the CDR3 is TGCGCCAGCAGCTGGCACAGCGGGGGCACCGGGGAGCTGTTTTTT. The gene calls are TRBV5-1 and TRBJ2-2; 8 bases match TRBD2. The CDR3 length is 15 residues. J gave up 4 bases and V 3 bases, and 5 bases lay outside the gene matches. The germline CDR1 and CDR2 sequences are SGHRS and YFSETQ.

The genes are TRBV10-3 and TRBJ2-7, with 8 nucleotides matching TRBD1. The CDR3 length is 12 residues. Germline assignment: CDR1 ENHRY and CDR2 SYGVKD. J lost 4 bases, V lost 10 bases, and 6 bases had no gene match. The CDR3 DNA is TGTGCCACCGACACAGGGGGGTACGAGCAGTACTTC. The encoded protein is CATDTGGYEQYF.

The genes are TRBV19 and TRBJ2-1, with 10 positions matching TRBD2. V dropped 4 bases and J dropped 1; count of bases not matched to a gene: 7. Germline-derived CDR1 and CDR2 are LNHDA and SQIVND (reference sequence). The CDR3 length is 17 residues. Here the CDR3 reads CASSTFELAGSYNEQFF. In DNA form, the CDR3 reads TGTGCCAGTAGTACATTTGAACTAGCGGGGTCCTACAATGAGCAGTTCTTC.

V is TRBV2 and J is TRBJ2-2; the D is unclear. CDR3 length equals 16 residues. V lost 4 bases, J lost 0 bases, and 12 bases lay in between. From germline, CDR1 is SNHLY and CDR2 FYNNEI. Here the CDR3 reads CASSVLQTPNTGELFF. CDR3 bases: TGTGCCAGCAGTGTTCTCCAGACCCCGAACACCGGGGAGCTGTTTTTT.

The gene calls are TRBV5-1 and TRBJ2-3; TRBD1 is a possible D gene (5 bases). Germline-derived CDR1 and CDR2 are SGHRS and YFSETQ. CDR3 size: 16 residues. Trimming pared 0 bases from V and 2 bases from J, leaving 13 bases between. The CDR3 DNA is TGCGCCAGCAGCTTGGAGGGGATTACCTACACAGATACGCAGTATTTT. Its translation is CASSLEGITYTDTQYF.

This chain connects TRBV28 to TRBJ1-5, with 11 nucleotides matching TRBD1. The CDR3 is 16 residues long. CDR1 and CDR2 from the germline V gene are MDHEN and SYDVKM. V gave up 7 bases and J gave up 5 bases; unmatched junction bases: 10. CDR3 DNA: TGTGCCAGCACTTCTTGGACAGGGGGCGCGGATCAGCCCCAGCATTTT. It codes for CASTSWTGGADQPQHF.

The chain is built from TRBV19 and TRBJ2-1; 11 nucleotides align to TRBD1. Trimming at V came to 5 bases and at J to 10 bases, leaving 7 bases not matched to a gene. The CDR3 consists of 14 residues. CDR1 is LNHDA, CDR2 SQIVND, per germline (reference sequence). The CDR3 loop reads CASSVHRDRGEQFF. The DNA of the CDR3 is TGTGCCAGTAGTGTACACCGGGACAGGGGGGAGCAGTTCTTC.

The chain employs TRBV5-1 and TRBJ2-2; possibly TRBD2 for D (6 bases). The V gene lost 4 bases and the J gene lost 2 bases, with 18 bases spanning the gap. The CDR3 spans 17 residues. The germline V gene has CDR1 SGHRS and CDR2 YFSETQ. The CDR3 loop is CASSPGVGRTNTGELFF. DNA for the CDR3: TGCGCCAGCAGCCCTGGGGTAGGGAGGACTAACACCGGGGAGCTGTTTTTT. The full variable domain, in which reference TRBV5-1 and TRBJ2-2 provide the parts outside the CDR3, is KAGVTQTPRYLIKTRGQQVTLSCSPISGHRSVSWYQQTPGQGLQFLFEYFSETQRNKGNFPGRFSGRQFSNSRSEMNVSTLELGDSALYLCASSPGVGRTNTGELFFGEGSRLTVL.

The V gene is TRBV7-9, the J gene TRBJ2-2; the match to TRBD1 covers 7 bases. The CDR3 runs 17 residues. V lost 5 bases, J lost 4 bases, and 13 bases stayed unmatched. The germline CDR1 and CDR2 sequences are SEHNR and FQNEAQ (reference sequence). In DNA form, the CDR3 reads TGTGCCAGCAGCACCAACCGACAGGGCCCGGGCACCGGGGAGCTGTTTTTT. Protein sequence: CASSTNRQGPGTGELFF.

The V call is TRBV2, the J call TRBJ1-5; D unclear. Trimming cost V 2 bases and J 8 bases, with 16 bases left between them. Germline V gives CDR1 SNHLY, CDR2 FYNNEI. The length of the CDR3 is 15 residues. CDR3 amino acids: CASSELGFNQEPQHF. DNA for the CDR3: TGTGCCAGCAGTGAATTAGGATTCAATCAAGAGCCCCAGCATTTT.